This T cell receptor beta chain was identified in a study of cytomegalovirus exposure and HLA in healthy donors. The study, taken as a whole, reports: Reported performance of the classifier showed diagnosis of cytomegalovirus status with high specificity and sensitivity. When analyzed later, the rates of TCR association showed variation by HLA locus, with DRB1 the most and HLA-C the fewest.

The V gene lost 2 bases and the J gene lost 5 bases, with 13 bases spanning the gap. CDR1 LNHDA and CDR2 SQIVND come from the germline V gene (reference sequence). This CDR3 spans 15 amino acids. PCR was performed using 60 Vbeta and 13 Jbeta primers. Produced via immunoSEQ multiplex PCR; TCRdb's table is partial and in-frame only. This sample has hundreds of thousands of clones; roughly 87% occur once, and the top ten carry around 6%. This clone came up a few times. Antigen unknown. The specimen was PBMCs. The clonotype was recovered from a man aged 40-50 years in good health and CMV-seropositive. The chain has TRBV19 and TRBJ1-5, with a weak D call TRBD1 (5 bases). The CDR3 region has the DNA TGTGCCAGTAGTATAAAAGGGGCAGGAGATCAGCCCCAGCATTTT. Amino acids: CASSIKGAGDQPQHF.